This entry concerns a single TCR beta chain. This likely reflects a read error, since a far larger clone is one base away. This entry belongs to a study of shared clonotypes between healthy human individuals. This CDR3 has 14 amino acids. CDR1 GTSNPN and CDR2 SVGIG come from the germline V gene (reference sequence). V lost 4 bases, J lost 7 bases, and 20 bases lay in between. Researchers ran the assay at a deep level. The repertoire was sequenced with immunoSEQ multiplex PCR; TCRdb's copy has only in-frame clones and lacks some. The table lists about half a million clones, approximately 80% of them singletons.

The specimen was PBMCs. The chain links TRBV30 to TRBJ2-7; D unclear. This TCR came from a woman in her forties in good health. Some clones in this sample may be carry-over from other donors' samples. The DNA of the CDR3 is TGTGCCTGGACGGTGATGGGGTTTCAAGGGGAGCAGTACTTC. Protein: CAWTVMGFQGEQYF.